This TCR beta chain was identified in a study of T cells after yellow fever vaccination. Study details: The fractions with low cell numbers were processed using SMART-Seq v4 Ultra Low Input. Overall study findings and caveats: Most primary-vaccination clones reappeared after the booster (approximately 95% CD4, 88% CD8). Peaking on day 5 versus 15, the secondary response was faster but weaker.

Details on this clonotype: Its specificity is unknown.

From the 5' RACE reads, TCRdb called clonotypes with MiXCR, one entry per CDR3 protein. The sample records under 300,000 distinct CDR3 sequences, 6% to 7.5% being singletons. This CDR3 is built from 16 residues. V shed 5 bases and J shed 0 bases, with 17 bases lying between them. The germline V gene has CDR1 SGHTA and CDR2 FQGNSA. The receptor was isolated from a man aged 25 to 45 who received the YFV17D yellow fever vaccine. Sequencing used CD4+ T cells sorted from PBMCs, obtained 15 days after the yellow fever booster vaccination. V and J are TRBV7-2 and TRBJ2-7, with TRBD2 as a possible D gene (5 bases). The CDR3 DNA reads as TGTGCCAGCAGCCCGAAGCACCGAGAGGGCTCCTACGAGCAGTACTTC. As protein: CASSPKHREGSYEQYF. Using reference TRBV7-2 and TRBJ2-7 for the parts outside the CDR3, the full variable domain is GAGVSQSPSNKVTEKGKDVELRCDPISGHTALYWYRQSLGQGLEFLIYFQGNSAPDKSGLPSDRFSAERTGGSVSTLTIQRTQQEDSAVYLCASSPKHREGSYEQYFGPGTRLTVT.